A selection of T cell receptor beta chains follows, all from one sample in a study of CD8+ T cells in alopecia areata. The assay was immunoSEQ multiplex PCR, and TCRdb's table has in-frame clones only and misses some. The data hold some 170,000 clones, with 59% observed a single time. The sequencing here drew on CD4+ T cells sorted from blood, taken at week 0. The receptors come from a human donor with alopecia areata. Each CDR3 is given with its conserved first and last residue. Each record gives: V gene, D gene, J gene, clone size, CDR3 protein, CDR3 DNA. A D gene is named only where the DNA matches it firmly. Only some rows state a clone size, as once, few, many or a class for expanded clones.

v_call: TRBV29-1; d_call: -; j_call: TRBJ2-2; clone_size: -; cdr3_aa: CSVVIRGANTGELFF; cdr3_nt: TGCAGCGTTGTGATCCGCGGTGCGAACACCGGGGAGCTGTTTTTT
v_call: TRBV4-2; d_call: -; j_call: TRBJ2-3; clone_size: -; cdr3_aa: CASSQLGYTQYF; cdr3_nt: TGTGCCAGCAGCCAATTAGGGTATACGCAGTATTTT
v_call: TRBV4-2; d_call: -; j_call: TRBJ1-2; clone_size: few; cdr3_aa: CASSQGDYGYTF; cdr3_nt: TGTGCCAGCAGCCAAGGTGACTATGGCTACACCTTC
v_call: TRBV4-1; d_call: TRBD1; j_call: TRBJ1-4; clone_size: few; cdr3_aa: CASSQDGIRQGTNEKLFF; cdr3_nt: TGCGCCAGCAGCCAAGACGGGATCAGACAGGGAACTAATGAAAAACTGTTTTTT
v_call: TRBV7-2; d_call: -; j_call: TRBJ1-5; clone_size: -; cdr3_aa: CASSLAQAGLGPQHF; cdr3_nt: TGTGCCAGCAGCTTAGCCCAAGCAGGCCTCGGGCCCCAGCATTTT
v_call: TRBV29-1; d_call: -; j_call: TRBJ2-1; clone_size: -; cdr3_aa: CSAERGRINEQFF; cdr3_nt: TGCAGCGCAGAAAGAGGGCGTATTAATGAGCAGTTCTTC
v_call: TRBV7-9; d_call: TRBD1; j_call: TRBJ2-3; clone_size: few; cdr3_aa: CASSLVTGPRDTQYF; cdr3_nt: TGTGCCAGCAGCTTAGTGACAGGGCCGAGGGATACGCAGTATTTT
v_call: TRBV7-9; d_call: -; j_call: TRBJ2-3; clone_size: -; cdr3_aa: CASSSGQAGLRTDTQYF; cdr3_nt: TGTGCCAGCAGCTCCGGGCAGGCCGGGCTCCGCACAGATACGCAGTATTTT
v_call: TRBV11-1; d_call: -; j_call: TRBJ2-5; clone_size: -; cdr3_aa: CASSFQRRTQETQYF; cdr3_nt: TGTGCCAGCAGCTTTCAAAGGCGGACCCAAGAGACCCAGTACTTC
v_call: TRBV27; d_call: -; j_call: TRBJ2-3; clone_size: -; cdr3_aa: CASTDGEETDTQYF; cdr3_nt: TGTGCCAGCACCGATGGGGAAGAGACAGATACGCAGTATTTT
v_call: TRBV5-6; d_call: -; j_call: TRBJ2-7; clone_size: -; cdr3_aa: CASRSSGDDEQYF; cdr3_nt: TGTGCCAGCAGAAGCAGCGGCGACGACGAGCAGTACTTC
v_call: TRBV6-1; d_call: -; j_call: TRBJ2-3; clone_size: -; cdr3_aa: CASSEVAGEADTQYF; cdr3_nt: TGTGCCAGCAGTGAGGTGGCCGGGGAGGCAGATACGCAGTATTTT
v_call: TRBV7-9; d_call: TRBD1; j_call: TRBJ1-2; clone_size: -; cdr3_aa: CASSPQGAFGYTF; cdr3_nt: TGTGCCAGCAGCCCACAGGGGGCTTTCGGCTACACCTTC
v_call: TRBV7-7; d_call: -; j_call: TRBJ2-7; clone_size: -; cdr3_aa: CASSSLNSYEQYF; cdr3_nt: TGTGCCAGCAGCTCCCTAAACTCCTACGAGCAGTACTTC
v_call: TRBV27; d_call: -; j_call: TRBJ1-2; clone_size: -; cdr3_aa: CASSHRDTRGYTF; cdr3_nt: TGTGCCAGCAGTCACCGGGACACGCGTGGCTACACCTTC
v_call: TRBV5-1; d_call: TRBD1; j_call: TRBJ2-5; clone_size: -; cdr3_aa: CASRDSGTGLKSQYF; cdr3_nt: TGCGCCAGCAGGGACTCCGGGACAGGGTTGAAGTCCCAGTACTTC
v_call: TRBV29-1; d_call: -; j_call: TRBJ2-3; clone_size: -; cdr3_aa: CSVGGDTQYF; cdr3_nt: TGCAGCGTCGGTGGAGATACGCAGTATTTT
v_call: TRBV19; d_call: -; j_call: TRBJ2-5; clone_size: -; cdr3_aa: CASSRTAYQETQYF; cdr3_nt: TGTGCCAGTAGTCGGACGGCGTACCAAGAGACCCAGTACTTC
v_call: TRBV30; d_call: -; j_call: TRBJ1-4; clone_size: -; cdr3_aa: CAWSLGRVEKLFF; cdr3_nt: TGTGCCTGGAGTCTAGGTCGGGTTGAAAAACTGTTTTTT
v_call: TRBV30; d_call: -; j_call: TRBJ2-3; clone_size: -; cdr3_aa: CAWASASTDTQYF; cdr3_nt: TGTGCCTGGGCTAGCGCTAGCACAGATACGCAGTATTTT
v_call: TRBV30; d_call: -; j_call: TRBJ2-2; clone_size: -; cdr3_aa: CAWSSNTGELFF; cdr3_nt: TGTGCCTGGAGTTCTAACACCGGGGAGCTGTTTTTT
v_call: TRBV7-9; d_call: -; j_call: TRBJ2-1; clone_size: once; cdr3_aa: CASSLERWGRDHYNEQFF; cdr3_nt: TGTGCCAGCAGCTTAGAGCGCTGGGGGCGAGATCACTACAATGAGCAGTTCTTC
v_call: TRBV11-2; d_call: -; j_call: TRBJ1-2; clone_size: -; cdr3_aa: CASSLGGYGNGYTF; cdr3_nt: TGTGCCAGCAGCTTGGGAGGCTACGGTAATGGCTACACCTTC
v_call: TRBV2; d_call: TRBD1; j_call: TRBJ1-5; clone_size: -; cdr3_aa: CASSDGQARQPQHF; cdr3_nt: TGTGCCAGCAGTGATGGACAGGCAAGGCAGCCCCAGCATTTT
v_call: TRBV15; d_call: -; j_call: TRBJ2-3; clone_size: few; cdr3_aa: CATSRDRVGDTQYF; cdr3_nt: TGTGCCACCAGCAGAGATCGAGTCGGAGATACGCAGTATTTT
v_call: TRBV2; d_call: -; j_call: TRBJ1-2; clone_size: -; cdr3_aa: CASSEVQANYGYTF; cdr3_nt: TGTGCCAGCAGTGAGGTCCAGGCTAACTATGGCTACACCTTC
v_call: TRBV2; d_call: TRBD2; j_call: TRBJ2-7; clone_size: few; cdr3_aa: CASRKGGSGGTGQYF; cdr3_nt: TGTGCCAGCAGGAAAGGGGGTAGCGGGGGCACGGGGCAGTACTTC
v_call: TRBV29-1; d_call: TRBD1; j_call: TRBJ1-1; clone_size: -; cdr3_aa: CSVNRGQLNTEAFF; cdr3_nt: TGCAGCGTGAATAGGGGACAGTTGAACACTGAAGCTTTCTTT
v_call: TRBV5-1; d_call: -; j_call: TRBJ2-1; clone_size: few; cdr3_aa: CASSLFGDSYNEQFF; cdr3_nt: TGCGCCAGCAGCTTGTTCGGGGACTCCTACAATGAGCAGTTCTTC
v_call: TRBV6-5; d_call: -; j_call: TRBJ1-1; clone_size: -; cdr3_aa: CASSYSTFRLTEAFF; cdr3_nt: TGTGCCAGCAGTTACTCTACCTTTAGGCTCACTGAAGCTTTCTTT
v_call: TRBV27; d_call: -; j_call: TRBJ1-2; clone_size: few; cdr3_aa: CASLDRYYGYTF; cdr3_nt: TGTGCCAGCCTAGACAGATACTATGGCTACACCTTC
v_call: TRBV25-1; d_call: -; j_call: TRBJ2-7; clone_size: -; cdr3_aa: CASSLRAGPSYEQYF; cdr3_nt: TGTGCCAGCAGTCTGAGGGCAGGACCGTCCTACGAGCAGTACTTC
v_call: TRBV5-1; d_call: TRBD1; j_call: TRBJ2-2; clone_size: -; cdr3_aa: CASRPTTGQNTGELFF; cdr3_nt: TGCGCCAGCAGGCCGACGACAGGGCAGAACACCGGGGAGCTGTTTTTT
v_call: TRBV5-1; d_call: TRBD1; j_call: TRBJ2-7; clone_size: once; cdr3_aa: CASSPGQGVEEQYF; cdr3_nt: TGCGCCAGCAGCCCGGGACAGGGGGTTGAAGAGCAGTACTTC
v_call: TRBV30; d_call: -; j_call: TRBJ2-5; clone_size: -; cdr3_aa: CAWSVVETQYF; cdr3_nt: TGTGCCTGGAGTGTAGTAGAGACCCAGTACTTC
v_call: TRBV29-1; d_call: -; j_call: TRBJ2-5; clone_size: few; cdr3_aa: CSVAGRNQETQYF; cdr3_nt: TGCAGCGTTGCTGGAAGGAACCAAGAGACCCAGTACTTC
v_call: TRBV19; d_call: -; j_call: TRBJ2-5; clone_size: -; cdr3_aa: CASSILGAETQYF; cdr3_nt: TGTGCCAGTAGTATCTTGGGGGCAGAGACCCAGTACTTC
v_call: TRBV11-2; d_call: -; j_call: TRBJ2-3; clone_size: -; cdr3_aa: CASSLVRDLTDTQYF; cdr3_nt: TGTGCCAGCAGCCTGGTCAGGGACCTCACAGATACGCAGTATTTT
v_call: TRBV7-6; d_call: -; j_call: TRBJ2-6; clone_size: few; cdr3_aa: CASSFSQSSGANVLTF; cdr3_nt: TGTGCCAGCAGCTTTAGCCAAAGCTCTGGGGCCAACGTCCTGACTTTC
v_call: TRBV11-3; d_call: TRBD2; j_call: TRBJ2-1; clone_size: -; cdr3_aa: CASSLAGGPGEQFF; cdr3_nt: TGTGCCAGCAGCTTAGCGGGGGGGCCGGGTGAGCAGTTCTTC
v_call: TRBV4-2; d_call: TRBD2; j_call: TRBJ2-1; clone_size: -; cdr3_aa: CASSHNSGTLLEQFF; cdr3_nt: TGTGCCAGCAGCCACAACAGCGGGACTCTGCTCGAGCAGTTCTTC
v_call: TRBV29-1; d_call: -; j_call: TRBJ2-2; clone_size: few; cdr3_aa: CSADTGLNTGELFF; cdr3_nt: TGCAGCGCTGATACAGGGTTGAACACCGGGGAGCTGTTTTTT
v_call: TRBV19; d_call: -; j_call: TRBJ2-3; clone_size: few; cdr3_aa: CASSIGAASDTQYF; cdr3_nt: TGTGCCAGTAGTATAGGGGCAGCATCAGATACGCAGTATTTT
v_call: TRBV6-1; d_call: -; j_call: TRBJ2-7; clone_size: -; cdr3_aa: CASSDTGYAYEQYF; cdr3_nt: TGTGCCAGCAGTGATACAGGGTATGCCTACGAGCAGTACTTC
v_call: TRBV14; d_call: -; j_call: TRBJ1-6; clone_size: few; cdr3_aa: CASSQGFDSAPLHF; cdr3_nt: TGTGCCAGCAGCCAAGGCTTCGACAGTGCACCCCTCCACTTT
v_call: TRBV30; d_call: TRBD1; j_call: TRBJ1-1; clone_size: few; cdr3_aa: CAWSAIGTVNTEAFF; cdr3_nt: TGTGCCTGGAGTGCGATCGGGACAGTGAACACTGAAGCTTTCTTT
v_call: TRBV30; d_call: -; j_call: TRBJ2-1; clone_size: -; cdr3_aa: CAWSGSGEQFF; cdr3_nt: TGTGCCTGGAGTGGATCCGGTGAGCAGTTCTTC
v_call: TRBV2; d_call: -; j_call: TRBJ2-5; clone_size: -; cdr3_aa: CASSPKETQYF; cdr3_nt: TGTGCCAGCAGTCCGAAAGAGACCCAGTACTTC
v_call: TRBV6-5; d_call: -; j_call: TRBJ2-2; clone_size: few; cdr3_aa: CASKGNSNTGELFF; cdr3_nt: TGTGCCAGCAAAGGGAATTCGAACACCGGGGAGCTGTTTTTT
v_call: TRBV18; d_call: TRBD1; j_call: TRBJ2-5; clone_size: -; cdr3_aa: CASSATGTETQYF; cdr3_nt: TGTGCCAGCTCAGCGACAGGGACGGAGACCCAGTACTTC
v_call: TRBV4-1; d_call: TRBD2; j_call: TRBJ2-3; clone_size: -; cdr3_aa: CASSLATSGGRDTQYF; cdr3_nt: TGCGCCAGCAGCCTTGCGACTAGCGGGGGGAGAGATACGCAGTATTTT
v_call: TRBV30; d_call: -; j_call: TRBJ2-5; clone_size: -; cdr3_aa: CAWSRGAPGETQYF; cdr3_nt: TGTGCCTGGAGTCGAGGGGCGCCGGGAGAGACCCAGTACTTC
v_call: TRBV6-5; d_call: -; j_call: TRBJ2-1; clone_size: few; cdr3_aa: CASTLRNEQFF; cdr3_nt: TGTGCCAGCACCTTACGTAATGAGCAGTTCTTC
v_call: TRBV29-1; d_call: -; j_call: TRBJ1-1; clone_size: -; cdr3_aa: CSVYRSTEAFF; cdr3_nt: TGCAGCGTTTACCGGAGTACTGAAGCTTTCTTT
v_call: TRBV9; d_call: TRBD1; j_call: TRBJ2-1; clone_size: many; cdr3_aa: CASSYSPGTGTYNEQFF; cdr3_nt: TGTGCCAGCAGCTACTCCCCCGGGACAGGAACCTACAATGAGCAGTTCTTC
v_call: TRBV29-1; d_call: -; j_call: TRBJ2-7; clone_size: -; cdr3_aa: CSVADSSGEQYF; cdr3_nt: TGCAGCGTTGCGGACAGCTCGGGGGAGCAGTACTTC
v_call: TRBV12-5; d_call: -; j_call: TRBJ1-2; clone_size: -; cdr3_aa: CASGQGPLYGYTF; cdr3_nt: TGTGCTAGTGGACAGGGCCCACTCTATGGCTACACCTTC
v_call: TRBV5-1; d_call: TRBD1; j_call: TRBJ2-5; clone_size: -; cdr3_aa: CASSWGTVAETQYF; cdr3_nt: TGCGCCAGCAGCTGGGGGACAGTCGCAGAGACCCAGTACTTC
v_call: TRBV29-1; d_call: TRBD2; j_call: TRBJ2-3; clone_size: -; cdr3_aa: CSFLGGTSTDTQYF; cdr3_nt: TGCAGCTTCCTGGGGGGGACTAGCACAGATACGCAGTATTTT